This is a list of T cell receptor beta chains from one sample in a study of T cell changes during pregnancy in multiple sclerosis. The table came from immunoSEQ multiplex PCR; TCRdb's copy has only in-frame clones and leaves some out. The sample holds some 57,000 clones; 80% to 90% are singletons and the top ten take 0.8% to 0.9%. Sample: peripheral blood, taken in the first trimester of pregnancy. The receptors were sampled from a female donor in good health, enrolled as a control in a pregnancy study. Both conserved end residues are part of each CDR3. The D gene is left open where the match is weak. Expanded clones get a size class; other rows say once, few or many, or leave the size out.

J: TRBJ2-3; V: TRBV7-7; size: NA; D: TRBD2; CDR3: CASSLQAGGATDTQYF; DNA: TGTGCCAGCAGCTTACAAGCGGGGGGCGCCACAGATACGCAGTATTTT
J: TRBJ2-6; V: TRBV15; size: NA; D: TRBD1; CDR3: CATSRGRTGGTGANVLTF; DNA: TGTGCCACCAGCAGAGGTCGGACAGGGGGCACTGGGGCCAACGTCCTGACTTTC
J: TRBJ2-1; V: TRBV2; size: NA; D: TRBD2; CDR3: CASTLAGAYNEQFF; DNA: TGTGCCAGCACTCTAGCGGGGGCCTACAATGAGCAGTTCTTC
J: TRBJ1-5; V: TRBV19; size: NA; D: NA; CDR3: CASSDSQGYNQPQHF; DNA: TGTGCCAGTAGTGACTCGCAGGGTTACAATCAGCCCCAGCATTTT
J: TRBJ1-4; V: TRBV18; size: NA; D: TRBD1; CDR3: CASSPDRGEEKLFF; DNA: TGTGCCAGCTCACCCGACAGGGGGGAGGAAAAACTGTTTTTT
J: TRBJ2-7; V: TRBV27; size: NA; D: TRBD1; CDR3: CASSFLGTGGLNEQYF; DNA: TGTGCCAGCAGTTTTCTGGGGACAGGGGGCTTGAACGAGCAGTACTTC
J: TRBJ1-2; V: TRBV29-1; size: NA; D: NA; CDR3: CSVSDGNYGYTF; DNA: TGCAGCGTTTCCGACGGGAACTATGGCTACACCTTC
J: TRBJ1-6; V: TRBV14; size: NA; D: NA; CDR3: CASSQERLNSPLHF; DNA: TGTGCCAGCAGCCAAGAGCGACTAAATTCACCCCTCCACTTT
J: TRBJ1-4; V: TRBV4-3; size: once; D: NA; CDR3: CASSDPGVVQKLFF; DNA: TGCGCCAGCTCTGATCCAGGGGTTGTCCAAAAACTGTTTTTT
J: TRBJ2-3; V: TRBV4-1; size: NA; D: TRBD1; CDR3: CASSSRDRGPGKWDTQYF; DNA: TGCGCCAGCAGCTCCCGGGACAGGGGGCCAGGAAAGTGGGATACGCAGTATTTT
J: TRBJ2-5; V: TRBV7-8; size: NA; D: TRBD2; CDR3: CASSLRSGAETQYF; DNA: TGTGCCAGCAGCTTAAGGAGCGGGGCAGAGACCCAGTACTTC
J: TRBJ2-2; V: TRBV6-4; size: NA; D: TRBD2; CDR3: CASSEIAGSTGELFF; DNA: TGTGCCAGCAGTGAAATAGCGGGGAGCACCGGGGAGCTGTTTTTT
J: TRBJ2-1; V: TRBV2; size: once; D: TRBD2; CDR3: CASSDPRTSGDYNEQFF; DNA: TGTGCCAGCAGTGATCCCCGGACTAGCGGAGATTACAATGAGCAGTTCTTC
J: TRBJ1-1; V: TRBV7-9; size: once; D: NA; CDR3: CASSSNRLTGAGTNTEAFF; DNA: TGTGCCAGCAGCTCTAACCGACTTACAGGCGCTGGAACGAACACTGAAGCTTTCTTT
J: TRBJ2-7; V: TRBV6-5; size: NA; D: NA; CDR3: CASSYPGLPYEQYF; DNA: TGTGCCAGCAGTTACCCAGGCCTTCCCTACGAGCAGTACTTC
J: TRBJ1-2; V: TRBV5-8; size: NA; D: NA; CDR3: CASSLEEGYLYGYTF; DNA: TGTGCCAGCAGCTTGGAGGAGGGGTACCTCTATGGCTACACCTTC
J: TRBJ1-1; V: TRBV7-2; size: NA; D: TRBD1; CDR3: CASSQTGRGNTEAFF; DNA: TGTGCCAGCAGTCAGACAGGGCGTGGAAACACTGAAGCTTTCTTT
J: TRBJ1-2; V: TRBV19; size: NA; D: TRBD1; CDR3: CASSIVVGGSGYTF; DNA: TGTGCCAGTAGTATAGTTGTAGGGGGCTCTGGCTACACCTTC
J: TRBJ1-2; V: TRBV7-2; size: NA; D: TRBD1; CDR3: CASSPGQGATYGYTF; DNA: TGTGCCAGCAGCCCAGGGCAGGGGGCGACTTATGGCTACACCTTC
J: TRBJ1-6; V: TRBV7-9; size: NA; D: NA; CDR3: CASSTGTQNSPLHF; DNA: TGTGCCAGCAGCACCGGGACACAAAATTCACCCCTCCACTTT
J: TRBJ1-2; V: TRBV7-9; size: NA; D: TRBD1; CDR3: CASSDGRQGTGYTF; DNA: TGTGCCAGCAGCGACGGACGACAGGGGACCGGCTACACCTTC
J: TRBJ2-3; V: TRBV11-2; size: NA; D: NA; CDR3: CASRESVDTQYF; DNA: TGTGCCAGCAGAGAGTCCGTTGATACGCAGTATTTT
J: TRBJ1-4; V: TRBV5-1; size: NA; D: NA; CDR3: CASSPHIISTAPEKLFF; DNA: TGCGCCAGCAGCCCCCACATTATTAGCACGGCGCCCGAAAAACTGTTTTTT
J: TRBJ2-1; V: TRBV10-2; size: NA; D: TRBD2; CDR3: CASGGGNEQFF; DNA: TGCGCCAGCGGGGGGGGCAATGAGCAGTTCTTC
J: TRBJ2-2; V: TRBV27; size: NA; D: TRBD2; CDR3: CASSYQGTRNTGELFF; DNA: TGTGCCAGCAGTTACCAAGGGACTAGGAACACCGGGGAGCTGTTTTTT
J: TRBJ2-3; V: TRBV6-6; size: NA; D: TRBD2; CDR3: CAADNGTSGTDTQYF; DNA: TGTGCCGCCGACAACGGGACTAGTGGTACAGATACGCAGTATTTT
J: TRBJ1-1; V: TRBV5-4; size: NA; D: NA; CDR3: CASSTTVMNTEAFF; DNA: TGTGCCAGCAGCACGACTGTCATGAACACTGAAGCTTTCTTT
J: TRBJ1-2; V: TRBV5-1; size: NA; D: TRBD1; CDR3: CASSRTGNPGYTF; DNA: TGCGCCAGTTCGCGGACAGGGAACCCTGGCTACACCTTC
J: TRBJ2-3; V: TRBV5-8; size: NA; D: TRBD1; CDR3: CAGNWGQESTDTQYF; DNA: TGTGCCGGCAACTGGGGACAGGAAAGCACAGATACGCAGTATTTT
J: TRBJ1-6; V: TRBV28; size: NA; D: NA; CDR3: CASNTANSPLHF; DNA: TGTGCCAGCAACACCGCAAATTCACCCCTCCACTTT
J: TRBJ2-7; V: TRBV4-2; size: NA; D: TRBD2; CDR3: CASSQDASGGPNPYEQYF; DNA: TGTGCCAGCAGCCAAGACGCTAGCGGGGGGCCAAACCCCTACGAGCAGTACTTC
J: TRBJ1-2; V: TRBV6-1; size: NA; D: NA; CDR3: CASSFLRGSGGYTF; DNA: TGTGCCAGCAGTTTCTTGCGGGGGTCGGGTGGCTACACCTTC
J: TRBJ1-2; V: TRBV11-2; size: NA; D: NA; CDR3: CASSSGRNNYGYTF; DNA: TGTGCCAGCAGCTCCGGGAGGAATAACTATGGCTACACCTTC
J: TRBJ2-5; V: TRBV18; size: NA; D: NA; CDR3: CASSERTPPGETQYF; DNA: TGTGCCAGCTCAGAACGGACACCTCCCGGTGAGACCCAGTACTTC
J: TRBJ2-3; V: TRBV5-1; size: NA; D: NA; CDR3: CASSLGQTSTDTQYF; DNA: TGCGCCAGCAGCTTAGGACAAACTAGCACAGATACGCAGTATTTT
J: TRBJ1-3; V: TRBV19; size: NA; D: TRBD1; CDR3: CASSLTGKVSGNTIYF; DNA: TGTGCCAGTAGTTTGACAGGGAAGGTCTCTGGAAACACCATATATTTT
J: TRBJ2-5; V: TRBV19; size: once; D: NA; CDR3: CASSIGAGAAAAQYF; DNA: TGTGCCAGTAGTATAGGGGCGGGCGCGGCCGCGGCCCAGTACTTC
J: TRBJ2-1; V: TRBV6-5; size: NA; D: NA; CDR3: CASSPGRGGRNEQFF; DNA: TGTGCCAGCAGCCCGGGGAGGGGGGGCCGCAATGAGCAGTTCTTC
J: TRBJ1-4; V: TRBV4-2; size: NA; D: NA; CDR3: CASSQAGKLFF; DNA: TGTGCCAGCAGCCAAGCGGGAAAACTGTTTTTT
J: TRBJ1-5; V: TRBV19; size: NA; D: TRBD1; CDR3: CASTLAHRGNQPQHF; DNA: TGTGCCAGTACCCTTGCCCACAGGGGGAATCAGCCCCAGCATTTT
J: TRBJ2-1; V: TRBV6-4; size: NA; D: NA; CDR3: CASSVFQNSHEQFF; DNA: TGTGCCAGCAGTGTTTTTCAGAACAGCCATGAGCAGTTCTTC
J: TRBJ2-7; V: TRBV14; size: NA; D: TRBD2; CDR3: CASRLAGETYEQYF; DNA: TGTGCCAGCAGGCTAGCGGGGGAAACCTACGAGCAGTACTTC
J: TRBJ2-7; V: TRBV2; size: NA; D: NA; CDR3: CASSYARDGGYEQYF; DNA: TGTGCCAGCAGTTACGCGAGGGATGGGGGGTACGAGCAGTACTTC
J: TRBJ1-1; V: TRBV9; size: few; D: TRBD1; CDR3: CASSVEHRGQRAFF; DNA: TGTGCCAGCAGCGTAGAGCACAGGGGGCAAAGAGCTTTCTTT
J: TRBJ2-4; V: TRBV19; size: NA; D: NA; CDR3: CASSNQGTKNIQYF; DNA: TGTGCCAGTAGTAATCAGGGGACCAAAAACATTCAGTACTTC
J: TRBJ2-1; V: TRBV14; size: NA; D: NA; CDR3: CASSQGLGREHNEQFF; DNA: TGTGCCAGCAGCCAAGGGTTGGGCAGGGAACACAATGAGCAGTTCTTC
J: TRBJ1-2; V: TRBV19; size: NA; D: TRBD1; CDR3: CASGTGYGYTF; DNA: TGTGCCTCTGGGACAGGGTATGGCTACACCTTC
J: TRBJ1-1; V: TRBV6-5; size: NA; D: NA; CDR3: CATSGAGLNTEAFF; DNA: TGTGCCACCTCTGGGGCGGGACTGAACACTGAAGCTTTCTTT
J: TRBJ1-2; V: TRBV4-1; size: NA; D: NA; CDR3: CASSQAQGYGYTF; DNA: TGCGCCAGCAGCCAAGCTCAGGGCTATGGCTACACCTTC
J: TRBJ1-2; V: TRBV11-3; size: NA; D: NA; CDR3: CASSGSGTNYGYTF; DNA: TGTGCCAGCAGCGGTAGCGGTACTAACTATGGCTACACCTTC
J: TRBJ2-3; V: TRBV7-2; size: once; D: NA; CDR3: CASSLAQGTDTQYF; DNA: TGTGCCAGCAGCTTAGCGCAGGGTACAGATACGCAGTATTTT
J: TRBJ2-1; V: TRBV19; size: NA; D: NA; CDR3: CASWTPGSYNEQFF; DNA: TGTGCCAGTTGGACGCCGGGATCCTACAATGAGCAGTTCTTC
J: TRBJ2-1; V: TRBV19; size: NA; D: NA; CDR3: CASSIGQKQGEQFF; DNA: TGTGCCAGTAGTATCGGACAGAAACAAGGGGAGCAGTTCTTC
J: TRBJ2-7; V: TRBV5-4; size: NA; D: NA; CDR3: CASSQGQTYEQYF; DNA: TGTGCCAGCAGCCAGGGGCAGACTTACGAGCAGTACTTC
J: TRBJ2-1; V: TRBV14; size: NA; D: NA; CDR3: CASSLTAGVSYNEQFF; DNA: TGTGCCAGCAGCCTCACTGCAGGGGTCAGCTACAATGAGCAGTTCTTC
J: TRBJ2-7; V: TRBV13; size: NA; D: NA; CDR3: CASSLGSGGTGEQYF; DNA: TGTGCCAGCAGCTTAGGTTCTGGGGGCACGGGCGAGCAGTACTTC
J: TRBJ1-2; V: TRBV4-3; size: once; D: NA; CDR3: CASSQDARVDYGYTF; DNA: TGCGCCAGCAGCCAAGATGCTCGGGTTGACTATGGCTACACCTTC
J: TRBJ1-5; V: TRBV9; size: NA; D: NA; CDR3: CASSVEGEQPQHF; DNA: TGTGCCAGCAGCGTAGAGGGGGAGCAGCCCCAGCATTTT
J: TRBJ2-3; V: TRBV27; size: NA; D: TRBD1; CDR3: CASSSGTGGPDTQYF; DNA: TGTGCCAGCAGTTCCGGAACAGGGGGTCCGGATACGCAGTATTTT
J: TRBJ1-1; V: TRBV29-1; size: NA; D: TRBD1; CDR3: CSVETGGSTEAFF; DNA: TGCAGCGTAGAGACAGGGGGATCGACTGAAGCTTTCTTT